These 21 T cell receptor beta chains were all obtained from the same sample, sequenced in a study of T cells in localized non-small cell lung cancer. Using immunoSEQ multiplex PCR, the repertoire was profiled, and TCRdb retains in-frame clones only, with some absent. This sample has around 15,000 clones, with 90% found just once. Sequencing was performed on peripheral blood mononuclear cells, taken before any cancer treatment. These receptors were taken from a woman aged 35-75 years with stage III lung adenocarcinoma.

The V gene is TRBV4-1, the J gene TRBJ2-7; D is perhaps TRBD2 (6 bases). V lost 5 bases and J lost 0, with 11 bases in between. Germline CDR1 and CDR2: MGHRA and YSYEKL. There are 14 residues in the CDR3. CDR3 residues: CASSYRRDSYEQYF. The CDR3, as DNA: TGCGCCAGCAGCTACAGGCGGGACTCCTACGAGCAGTACTTC.

This chain links TRBV7-2 with TRBJ2-3; D is perhaps TRBD2 (5 bases). This CDR3 comprises 12 residues. Trimming shortened V by 7 bases and J by 6 bases, and 11 bases separated the two germline ends. CDR1 and CDR2 (germline): SGHTA, FQGNSA. CDR3 coding DNA: TGTGCCAGCACCCAGTCGGGGGATACGCAGTATTTT. This gives the protein CASTQSGDTQYF.

V usage is TRBV6-5 and J usage is TRBJ1-1; D is perhaps TRBD1 (5 bases). CDR3 length: 13 amino acids. Germline lookup yields CDR1 MNHEY and CDR2 SVGAGI. Trimming stripped 4 bases from V and 8 bases from J, with 14 bases between. CDR3 residues: CASSSGSPGEAFF. The CDR3, as DNA: TGTGCCAGCAGTTCAGGGTCCCCAGGGGAAGCTTTCTTT.

The chain employs TRBV14 and TRBJ2-3; D remains unclear. The germline gives CDR1 SGHDN, CDR2 FVKESK. V was trimmed by 0 bases and J by 5 bases, leaving 6 bases between them. This CDR3 spans 13 amino acids. CDR3 sequence: CASSQEGLDTQYF. The DNA for the CDR3 is TGTGCCAGCAGCCAAGAGGGTCTAGATACGCAGTATTTT.

The rearrangement links TRBV5-1 to TRBJ1-4; D gene unclear. Trimming stripped 0 bases from V and 2 bases from J, with 8 bases between. The CDR3 contains 15 residues. CDR1 is SGHRS, CDR2 YFSETQ, per germline. CDR3 nucleotides: TGCGCCAGCAGCTTGGGCCAGGCGACTAATGAAAAACTGTTTTTT. Amino acid sequence: CASSLGQATNEKLFF. Full variable domain (outside the CDR3, taken from reference TRBV5-1 and TRBJ1-4): KAGVTQTPRYLIKTRGQQVTLSCSPISGHRSVSWYQQTPGQGLQFLFEYFSETQRNKGNFPGRFSGRQFSNSRSEMNVSTLELGDSALYLCASSLGQATNEKLFFGSGTQLSVL.

This clone occurred once. The gene calls are TRBV11-2 and TRBJ2-5; D assignment may be TRBD1 or TRBD2 (6 bases each). This CDR3 comprises 15 residues. Trimming stripped 6 bases from V and 2 bases from J, with 16 bases between. Germline loops: CDR1 SGHAT, CDR2 FQNNGV. CDR3 bases: TGTGCCAGCAGGTCGGGGGCGGGCCTACAAGAGACCCAGTACTTC. Translating it yields CASRSGAGLQETQYF.

This chain connects TRBV21-1 to TRBJ1-1. TRBV21-1 constitutes a pseudogene. This CDR3 is 15 amino acids long. The CDR3 sequence: CASSPPRGWCTEAFF. The CDR3 region has the DNA TGTGCCAGCAGCCCCCCCCGGGGGTGGTGCACTGAAGCTTTCTTT.

The chain couples TRBV9 to TRBJ2-1; D not resolved. From germline, CDR1 is SGDLS and CDR2 YYNGEE. The V and J ends lost 4 bases and 0 bases respectively, with 20 bases between them. The CDR3 contains 18 residues. The CDR3 sequence: CASSRAVQYTFSYNEQFF. CDR3 coding DNA: TGTGCCAGCAGCCGGGCAGTACAGTATACCTTCTCCTACAATGAGCAGTTCTTC.

The chain employs TRBV7-9 and TRBJ2-2; perhaps D is TRBD1 or TRBD2 (5 bases each). Germline V CDR1 and CDR2: SEHNR, FQNEAQ (reference sequence). Trimming stripped 9 bases from V and 4 bases from J, with 15 bases between. The CDR3 runs to 14 residues. The CDR3 spells CASARDLGTGELFF. In DNA, the CDR3 is TGTGCCAGTGCCCGGGACCTGGGCACCGGGGAGCTGTTTTTT.

The CDR3 nucleotides read TGTGCCAGCAGGCGCGGGGTTAGCACAGATACGCAGTATTTT. Translated, it gives CASRRGVSTDTQYF. The chain couples TRBV6-5 to TRBJ2-3; possible D gene TRBD2, 6 bases. Per the germline V gene, CDR1 is MNHEY and CDR2 is SVGAGI. The CDR3 extends over 14 amino acids. V was shortened by 6 bases and J by 0 bases, with 10 bases between the two germline ends.

The chain uses TRBV27 and TRBJ1-5; weak D call: TRBD1 (6 bases). This CDR3 contains 15 residues. Germline CDR1 MNHEY, CDR2 SMNVEV (reference sequence). V was cut by 2 bases and J by 2 bases, with 10 bases left in between. CDR3 DNA sequence: TGTGCCAGCAGTTTAACAGGGTCTGGCAATCAGCCCCAGCATTTT. Translating gives CASSLTGSGNQPQHF.

This clone has only a few counts. This rearrangement joins TRBV7-2 to TRBJ1-5; weak D call: TRBD1 (6 bases). Germline V gives CDR1 SGHTA, CDR2 FQGNSA. This CDR3 has 15 amino acids. V lost 0 bases to trimming and J lost 5 bases, with 11 bases between them. CDR3 protein: CASSLAVGGYQPQHF. DNA of the CDR3: TGTGCCAGCAGCTTAGCGGTGGGGGGCTATCAGCCCCAGCATTTT.

This chain links TRBV10-3 with TRBJ2-5; D is uncertain. This CDR3 contains 12 residues. With 1 base removed from V and 0 bases from J, the gap between germline ends came to 0 bases. Germline CDR1 and CDR2: ENHRY and SYGVKD. The CDR3 loop is CAISEYQETQYF. The DNA of the CDR3 is TGTGCCATCAGTGAGTACCAAGAGACCCAGTACTTC.

The chain carries TRBV30 and TRBJ1-2, with D possibly matching TRBD1 (5 bases). The germline CDR1 and CDR2 sequences are GTSNPN and SVGIG (reference sequence). Trimming pared 0 bases from V and 6 bases from J, leaving 17 bases between. CDR3 length: 15 amino acids. The CDR3 region has the DNA TGTGCCTGGAGTGTGCAATCTGGGCAGGGCCATGGCTACACCTTC. Amino acid sequence: CAWSVQSGQGHGYTF.

V and J are TRBV28 and TRBJ1-1; the match to TRBD1 covers 8 bases. Germline V lookup: CDR1 MDHEN, CDR2 SYDVKM. The length of the CDR3 is 17 residues. Trimming at V came to 7 bases and at J to 0 bases, leaving 13 bases not matched to a gene. DNA of the CDR3: TGTGCCAGCACCCGGGACAGGATGAGGGCCATGAACACTGAAGCTTTCTTT. Protein sequence: CASTRDRMRAMNTEAFF.

The gene calls are TRBV29-1 and TRBJ2-7; TRBD1 might be the D (5 bases). The germline V gene encodes CDR1 SQVTM and CDR2 ANQGSEA. V lost 4 bases and J lost 0, with 19 bases in between. The CDR3 sequence is 16 residues long. The CDR3 DNA reads TGCAGCGTTGGGGGCCGAGGCCACATGCCCTCCTACGAGCAGTACTTC. Protein sequence: CSVGGRGHMPSYEQYF.

This chain uses TRBV9 with TRBJ2-3; unclear D gene. Trimming left V 0 bases short and J 5 bases short, with 13 bases between. CDR1 and CDR2 (germline): SGDLS, YYNGEE. CDR3 length: 15 amino acids. In nucleotides, the CDR3 is TGTGCCAGCAGCGTAGAGGTCCATGGGGAAGATACGCAGTATTTT. This sequence encodes CASSVEVHGEDTQYF. The variable domain in full, completed from reference TRBV9 and TRBJ2-3, reads DSGVTQTPKHLITATGQRVTLRCSPRSGDLSVYWYQQSLDQGLQFLIQYYNGEERAKGNILERFSAQQFPDLHSELNLSSLELGDSALYFCASSVEVHGEDTQYFGPGTRLTVL.

The chain recombines TRBV19 with TRBJ1-5; 8 positions match TRBD1. The germline CDR1 and CDR2 sequences are LNHDA and SQIVND (reference sequence). This CDR3 region has 17 residues. V was pared by 5 bases and J by 2 bases, with 11 bases of the junction left unmatched. CDR3 coding DNA: TGTGCCAGTAGTCCCCGAAATCAGGGGGCTGGCAATCAGCCCCAGCATTTT. The encoded protein is CASSPRNQGAGNQPQHF.

This clone showed up just once. The J gene is TRBJ2-4, the V gene TRBV7-9; D unresolved. The germline gives CDR1 SEHNR, CDR2 FQNEAQ (reference sequence). The CDR3 length is 14 residues. The V end lost 5 bases, the J end lost 0 bases, and 8 bases lay between the germline ends. This chain's CDR3 is CASSPIEAKNIQYF. CDR3 coding DNA: TGTGCCAGCAGCCCAATTGAAGCCAAAAACATTCAGTACTTC.

The V gene is TRBV4-1, the J gene TRBJ2-7; D might be TRBD2 (5 bases). Germline V gene data show CDR1 as MGHRA and CDR2 as YSYEKL. V lost 2 bases, J lost 1 base, and 6 bases lay in between. The CDR3 sequence is 13 residues long. This CDR3 reads CASSQRRSYEQYF. The CDR3 DNA sequence: TGCGCCAGCAGCCAACGGAGGTCCTACGAGCAGTACTTC.

The CDR3 here is CAWSVHLGEKLFF. CDR3 in DNA: TGTGCCTGGAGTGTACATCTCGGGGAAAAACTGTTTTTT. The V call is TRBV30, the J call TRBJ1-4; no reliable D call. This CDR3 has 13 residues. Germline V gene sequence: CDR1 GTSNPN, CDR2 SVGIG (reference sequence). V gave up 0 bases and J gave up 8 bases, with 10 bases separating them.